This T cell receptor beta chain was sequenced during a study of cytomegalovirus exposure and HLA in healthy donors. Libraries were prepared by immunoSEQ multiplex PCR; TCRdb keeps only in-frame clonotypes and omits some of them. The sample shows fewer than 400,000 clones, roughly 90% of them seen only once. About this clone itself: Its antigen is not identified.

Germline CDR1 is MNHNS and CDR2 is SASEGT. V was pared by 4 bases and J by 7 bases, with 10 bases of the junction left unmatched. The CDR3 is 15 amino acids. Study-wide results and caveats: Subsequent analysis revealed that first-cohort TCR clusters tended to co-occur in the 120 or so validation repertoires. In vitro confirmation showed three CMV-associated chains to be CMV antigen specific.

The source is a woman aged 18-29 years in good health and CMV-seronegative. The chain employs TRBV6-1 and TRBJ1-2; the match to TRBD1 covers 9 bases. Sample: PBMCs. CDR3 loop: CASSADGTGRGGYTF. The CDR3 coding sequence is TGTGCCAGCAGTGCTGACGGGACAGGGAGGGGTGGCTACACCTTC.